The T cell receptor beta chain described here comes from a study of Graves' ophthalmopathy and Graves' hyperthyroidism. The CDR3 contains 13 residues. Germline V gene sequence: CDR1 SGHNT, CDR2 YENEEA. V was shortened by 2 bases and J by 7 bases, with 12 bases between the two germline ends. This clonotype showed up many times. Its specificity is unknown. Findings and limits, study-wide: A 13-signature model separated ophthalmopathy from stable hyperthyroidism, 85% to 90% sensitivity, around 78% specificity.

From RNA, the CDR3 regions of TCR beta chains were amplified and sequenced. The first-round RT-PCR employed HTBI primers together with the Qiagen OneStep RT-PCR kit. A multiplex PCR was then performed as the second round. TCRdb recomputed calls from the multiplex PCR reads with MiXCR, one row per CDR3 protein. The sample yields 500,000 to 700,000 distinct CDR3 sequences, 20% to 25% seen once. The V and J genes are TRBV11-3 and TRBJ2-7; the D gene is possibly TRBD2 (5 bases). The sequence was obtained from a woman younger than 30 with stable Graves' hyperthyroidism. Some clones in this sample may be carry-over from other donors' samples. The sequenced sample consisted of peripheral blood. The CDR3 DNA follows: TGTGCCAGCAGCTTAAAGGAGGATCTGGAGCAGTACTTC. Its translation: CASSLKEDLEQYF.